The TCR beta chain under discussion was sequenced for a study of tumor and adjacent non-tumor tissue in lung cancer (dated by TCRdb to 2016 to 2019). Study-level background: The cohort included approximately 13 adenocarcinoma, 2 squamous cell carcinoma and 1 small cell lung cancer patients. Using bulk TCRbeta repertoires from around 14 lung cancer patients, the study set lung tumor tissue side by side with matched distant non-tumor lung tissue. Sequencing generated a total of around 120 million productive TCRbeta reads, averaging around 4.3 million reads per sample. The roughly 15 enrolled patients, of whom some 10 were men and 5 were women, were aged about 30 to 80 years and were diagnosed with TNM stage I to III disease. For each patient, one tumor sample and one normal lung sample were taken, giving around 30 paired specimens that underwent TCRbeta CDR3 sequencing.

In regard to this clonotype: What this receptor recognizes is not known. The junction shows a germline mismatch at one end, possibly a read error.

Overall study outcomes, separate from this receptor: The sequencing platform is not named in the methods, and unique molecular identifiers are not mentioned. TCR diversity was significantly higher in younger patients, and greater tumor TCR diversity was associated with shorter overall survival and shorter disease-free survival. Only approximately 16 patients were included in the cohort, and the need for larger samples and more detailed clinical data was noted by the authors. Peripheral blood was not sequenced, so blood TCRbeta repertoires in these lung cancer patients were not examined. A significantly larger cumulative share of the repertoire was made up by the top 100 clones in normal lung than in tumor tissue. Tumor tissue showed significantly higher TCR diversity (inverse Simpson) than normal lung tissue, at 431.37 vs 166.20 (P = 0.0075, Mann-Whitney U test).

The library was prepared using multiplex PCR. Sequencing relied on an Illumina HiSeq 2500. Following protocols modified from ARM-PCR, the researchers constructed TCRbeta libraries through three rounds of nested PCR with primers (Table S4). Before sequencing, PCR products of 200-500 bp were cut from the gel and purified using the QIAquick gel extraction kit. The paper's processing steps were these. Reads were cleaned with Trimmomatic, merged with FLASH into complete CDR3 sequences, and assigned to V(D)J germline segments with MiTCR. Clonal diversity was computed as the inverse Simpson's index with VDJtools. In-frame sequences without a premature stop codon were defined as productive reads. TCRdb reprocessed the public reads (quality trimming at Q25 with fastp, clone calling with MiXCR) and kept in-frame beta chains. Rows with one shared CDR3 protein collapse into an entry with the most common genes and DNA. The V and J calls, along with clone size, are taken from TCRdb and not from the paper's own processing. This sample gives roughly 220,000 distinct CDR3 sequences in total; 70% to 75% of them show up just once. Around 25% of the sample is taken by the ten largest.

Its CDR3 holds 17 amino acids, cysteine through phenylalanine. Of the read, only the CDR3 DNA is kept; its 51 bases are in frame from base 1. Looking up the germline V gene yields CDR1 SGHAT and CDR2 FQNNGV. RNA was isolated from bulk, unsorted tissue, and RNA quality was assessed with a NanoDrop ND-1000 and an Agilent 2100. Donors were newly diagnosed lung cancer patients admitted for thoracic surgery in China between August and November 2014, without prior chemotherapy. Patients with previous radiotherapy or chemotherapy, or with another concurrent cancer, were excluded from the study. Pieces of surgical tissue measuring about 1-2.1 cm3 were kept in RNAlater solution and stored at -80 degrees C until use.

This TCR was sampled from a man in his 60s with non-small cell lung cancer. The rearrangement joined TRBV11-2 to TRBJ1-4; the D segment cannot be called with confidence. Sample: lung tumor tissue. The CDR3 in this case is CASSLKMPRPHGRKLLF. The DNA sequence is given as TGTGCCAGCAGCTTAAAAATGCCGCGACCCCACGGAAGAAAACTGTTGTTT. Extended through the reference TRBV11-2 and TRBJ1-4 proteins, this CDR3 yields the full variable domain: EAGVAQSPRYKIIEKRQSVAFWCNPISGHATLYWYQQILGQGPKLLIQFQNNGVVDDSQLPKDRFSAERLKGVDSTLKIQPAKLEDSAVYLCASSLKMPRPHGRKLLFGSGTQLSVL.